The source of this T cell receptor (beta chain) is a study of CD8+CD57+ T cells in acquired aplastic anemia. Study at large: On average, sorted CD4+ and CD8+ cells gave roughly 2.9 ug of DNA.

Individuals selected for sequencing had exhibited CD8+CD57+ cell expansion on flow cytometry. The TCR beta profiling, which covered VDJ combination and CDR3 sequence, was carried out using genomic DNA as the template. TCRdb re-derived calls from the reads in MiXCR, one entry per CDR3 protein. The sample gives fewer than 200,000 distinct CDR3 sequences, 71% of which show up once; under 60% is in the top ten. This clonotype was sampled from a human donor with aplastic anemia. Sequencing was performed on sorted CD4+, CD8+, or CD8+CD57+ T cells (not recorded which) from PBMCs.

The CDR3: CSAPQKSGQNTEAFF. The CDR3 coding sequence is TGCAGTGCCCCCCAAAAGTCCGGTCAGAACACTGAAGCTTTCTTT. The V call is TRBV20-1, the J call TRBJ1-1; D remains unclear. This CDR3 comprises 15 residues. V was shortened by 6 bases and J by 1 base, with 18 bases between the two germline ends. CDR1 and CDR2 from the germline V gene are DFQATT and SNEGSKA (reference sequence).